The 8 T cell receptor beta chains in this list originate from one sample, sequenced in a study of T cells in Graves' hyperthyroidism and ophthalmopathy. Using RNA transcripts as the source, TCR beta CDR3 regions were amplified. In the first-round RT-PCR of the TCR CDR3, the HTBI primer set was used. TCRdb re-called the multiplex PCR reads with MiXCR, one entry per CDR3 protein. The table shows 300,000 to 450,000 distinct CDR3 sequences, with around a quarter occurring only once. Material: blood. The receptors were gathered from a man aged 45 to 65 with Graves' hyperthyroidism.

This clonotype was picked up many times. The V call is TRBV3-1, the J call TRBJ2-1, with 10 bases that match TRBD2. J was trimmed by 9 bases and V by 2 bases; bases with no gene match: 4. CDR1 is LGHDT and CDR2 is YNNKEL in the germline V gene (reference sequence). There are 14 residues in the CDR3. This chain's CDR3 is CASSQSGRAAEQFF. CDR3 DNA: TGTGCCAGCAGCCAAAGCGGGAGGGCCGCTGAGCAGTTCTTC.

The rearrangement uses TRBV12-3 or TRBV12-4 and TRBJ1-3; D gene unclear. The CDR3 sequence is 15 residues long. Trimming shortened V by 2 bases and J by 0 bases, and 8 bases separated the two germline ends. The CDR3 reads CASSLRVFSGNTIYF. CDR3 bases: TGTGCCAGCAGTTTAAGGGTTTTCTCTGGAAACACCATATATTTT.

This chain joins TRBV19 and TRBJ2-1; TRBD1 is a possible D gene (5 bases). The CDR3 loop spans 14 amino acids. Germline CDR1 LNHDA, CDR2 SQIVND (reference sequence). Deletions cut 7 bases from V and 0 bases from J, with 10 bases between. In nucleotides, the CDR3 is TGTGCCAGTAACGGACAACACTCCTACAATGAGCAGTTCTTC. Protein: CASNGQHSYNEQFF.

This clonotype was seen a few times. This chain connects TRBV18 to TRBJ2-1, with 11 bases lining up with TRBD2. The CDR3 consists of 15 residues. CDR1 and CDR2 from the germline V gene are KGHSH and LQKENI. V was clipped by 8 bases and J by 3 bases; unmatched bases: 6. CDR3 DNA: TGTGCCAGCCGAACGGGACTAGCGGACTACAATGAGCAGTTCTTC. Its translation: CASRTGLADYNEQFF. The whole variable domain, filled in from reference TRBV18 and TRBJ2-1, reads NAGVMQNPRHLVRRRGQEARLRCSPMKGHSHVYWYRQLPEEGLKFMVYLQKENIIDESGMPKERFSAEFPKEGPSILRIQQVVRGDSAAYFCASRTGLADYNEQFFGPGTRLTVL.

This clonotype showed up just a few times. The rearrangement links TRBV19 to TRBJ2-1; 7 nucleotides match TRBD1. The J segment lost 7 bases and the V segment lost 3 bases, leaving 9 bases of the junction unmatched. Germline-derived CDR1 and CDR2 are LNHDA and SQIVND (reference sequence). The CDR3 extends over 15 amino acids. In nucleotides, the CDR3 is TGTGCCAGTAGTATGACAGGGAAAACTCTTAATGAGCAGTTCTTC. Translation: CASSMTGKTLNEQFF. Supplemented by reference TRBV19 and TRBJ2-1, the full variable domain reads DGGITQSPKYLFRKEGQNVTLSCEQNLNHDAMYWYRQDPGQGLRLIYYSQIVNDFQKGDIAEGYSVSREKKESFPLTVTSAQKNPTAFYLCASSMTGKTLNEQFFGPGTRLTVL.

This clonotype was counted at least ten times. This sequence joins TRBV2 and TRBJ2-2, with TRBD1 as a possible D gene (6 bases). CDR3 length: 14 amino acids. V shed 6 bases and J shed 4 bases, with 12 bases lying between them. CDR1 and CDR2 (germline): SNHLY, FYNNEI. CDR3 in amino acids: CASRRDTLTGELFF. In nucleotides, the CDR3 is TGTGCCAGCAGGAGGGACACTCTCACCGGGGAGCTGTTTTTT.

This clonotype was counted a few times. V is TRBV18 and J is TRBJ2-2, with TRBD2 identical over 10 bases. CDR1 is KGHSH and CDR2 is LQKENI in the germline V gene. The CDR3 extends over 16 amino acids. V dropped 3 bases and J dropped 4; count of bases not matched to a gene: 5. In nucleotides, the CDR3 is TGTGCCAGCTCACCCTCCGGGACTAGCGCCACCGGGGAGCTGTTTTTT. Translated, it gives CASSPSGTSATGELFF. Complete variable domain (other parts from reference TRBV18 and TRBJ2-2): NAGVMQNPRHLVRRRGQEARLRCSPMKGHSHVYWYRQLPEEGLKFMVYLQKENIIDESGMPKERFSAEFPKEGPSILRIQQVVRGDSAAYFCASSPSGTSATGELFFGEGSRLTVL.

This clonotype was detected only a few times. The chain couples TRBV10-3 to TRBJ1-1, with 11 bases lining up with TRBD1. Looked up from germline, CDR1 is ENHRY and CDR2 is SYGVKD. V shed 6 bases, J shed 0 bases, and the junction held 6 bases outside the gene matches. The CDR3 spans 16 residues. CDR3 loop: CAISEGQGVMNTEAFF. In DNA form, the CDR3 reads TGTGCCATCAGCGAGGGACAGGGGGTCATGAACACTGAAGCTTTCTTT.